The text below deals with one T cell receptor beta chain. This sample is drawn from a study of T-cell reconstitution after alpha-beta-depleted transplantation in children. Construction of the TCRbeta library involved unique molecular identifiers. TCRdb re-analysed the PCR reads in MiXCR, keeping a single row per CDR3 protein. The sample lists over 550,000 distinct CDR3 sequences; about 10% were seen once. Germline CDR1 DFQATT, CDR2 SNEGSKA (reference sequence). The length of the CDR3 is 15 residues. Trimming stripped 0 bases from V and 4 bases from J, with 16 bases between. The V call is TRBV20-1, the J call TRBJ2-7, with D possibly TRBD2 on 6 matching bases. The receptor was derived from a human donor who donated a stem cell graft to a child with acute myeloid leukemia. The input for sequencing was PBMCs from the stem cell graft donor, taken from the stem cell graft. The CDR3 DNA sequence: TGCAGTGCTAGAGATCTGGGGGGAGAGGGGTACGAGCAGTACTTC. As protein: CSARDLGGEGYEQYF.